This T cell receptor (beta chain) emerged from a study of monozygotic twins with inflammatory bowel disease. Notes on the study in general: Clonotypes shared with others were fewer in IBD patients than in healthy twins, especially with disease activity.

Researchers collected over 2 ml of blood per donor. This CDR3 comprises 12 residues. CDR1 is LGHDT and CDR2 is YNNKEL in the germline V gene (reference sequence). Regarding this clonotype: Its antigen is undetermined.

Template-switch reactions added UMIs with a 6-nucleotide sample barcode. TCRdb re-called the 5' RACE reads, yielding one record per CDR3 amino acid sequence without DNA. Here the sample table reports more than 100,000 distinct CDR3 sequences. J is TRBJ2-1 and V is TRBV3-1; TCRdb picks TRBD2, but there is no DNA to check that call. This receptor was identified in a human donor with ulcerative colitis or Crohn's disease, or a healthy co-twin of an affected twin (not recorded which). Sample: blood. The CDR3 sequence is CASSQEDSGQFF.